The next 8 T cell receptor beta chains were all read from a single sample in a study of blood T cell repertoires in COVID-19. The protocol was immunoSEQ multiplex PCR, while the TCRdb copy is restricted to in-frame clones and leaves out a portion. The sample holds under 200,000 clones, 88% seen once. Sequencing input: peripheral blood. Source of these receptors: a man aged 35 to 55 with active or convalescent COVID-19.

The chain links TRBV15 to TRBJ1-4, with D unresolved. In germline, CDR1 is LNHNV, CDR2 YYDKDF (reference sequence). Between the trimmed V and J ends, which lost 8 bases and 8 bases, there was a span of 15 bases. The CDR3 runs to 13 residues. As DNA, the CDR3 is TGTGCCACCCGCCCCGATAGGCGGGAAAAACTGTTTTTT. Translated: CATRPDRREKLFF.

This chain joins TRBV10-3 and TRBJ1-1; 11 bases align to TRBD1. This CDR3 has 16 residues. The germline V gene encodes CDR1 ENHRY and CDR2 SYGVKD. V shed 6 bases and J 4 bases; nucleotides not matched to a gene: 10. CDR3 sequence reads: CAIRRGPGTGGTEAFF. The CDR3 DNA reads TGTGCCATCAGGAGGGGACCCGGGACAGGGGGCACTGAAGCTTTCTTT.

The genes are TRBV4-2 and TRBJ1-5, with D possibly matching TRBD1 (6 bases). Germline V gives CDR1 LGHNA, CDR2 YNFKEQ. Trimming took off 5 bases at V and 4 bases at J, with 12 bases between the two ends. This CDR3 spans 14 amino acids. The CDR3 protein is CASSTRQENQPQHF. CDR3 nucleotide sequence: TGTGCCAGCAGCACCCGACAGGAGAATCAGCCCCAGCATTTT.

V and J are TRBV2 and TRBJ2-3, with TRBD2 identical over 8 bases. There are 14 residues in the CDR3. Germline V gives CDR1 SNHLY, CDR2 FYNNEI. Losses at the gene ends were 7 bases for V and 0 bases for J; bases not matched to a gene: 3. CDR3 loop: CASIAGTSTDTQYF. The DNA for the CDR3 is TGTGCCAGCATAGCGGGGACTAGCACAGATACGCAGTATTTT.

The CDR3 loop is CASSQELDGEQYF. The CDR3, as DNA: TGTGCCAGCAGCCAGGAACTAGACGGGGAGCAGTACTTC. The chain joins TRBV14 to TRBJ2-7, with a weak D call TRBD2 (5 bases). The CDR3 contains 13 residues. Germline-derived CDR1 and CDR2 are SGHDN and FVKESK. V was clipped by 3 bases and J by 7 bases, with 13 bases between them.

The CDR3 is CASSLDASGGADTQYF. The CDR3 region has the DNA TGTGCCAGCAGCTTAGATGCTAGCGGGGGGGCAGATACGCAGTATTTT. The chain employs TRBV7-2 and TRBJ2-3; 12 bases align to TRBD2. V was clipped by 1 base and J by 4 bases; unmatched bases: 3. The CDR3 totals 16 residues. From germline, CDR1 is SGHTA and CDR2 FQGNSA.

The gene calls are TRBV5-4 and TRBJ1-2; D is unclear. V was shortened by 4 bases and J by 0 bases, with 16 bases between the two germline ends. The CDR3 is 16 residues long. Germline V lookup: CDR1 SGHNT, CDR2 YYREEE (reference sequence). CDR3 residues: CASSLDLDLANYGYTF. For the CDR3, the DNA is TGTGCCAGCAGCCTGGATCTGGATCTAGCTAACTATGGCTACACCTTC.

The rearrangement links TRBV30 to TRBJ2-3, with TRBD2 matching 8 bases. The V and J ends lost 5 bases and 9 bases, in that order; junction bases with no gene match: 10. The length of the CDR3 is 13 residues. Germline-derived CDR1 and CDR2 are GTSNPN and SVGIG (reference sequence). CDR3 sequence reads: CAWLEWTSTTQYF. In nucleotides, the CDR3 is TGTGCCTGGCTCGAGTGGACTAGCACGACGCAGTATTTT.